This T cell receptor beta chain is from a study of blood T cells in healthy people across ages. Regarding the study as a whole: Naive T cell percentage showed a strong correlation with TCR beta diversity. The study could not conclusively compare naive and antigen-experienced cells, given its unsorted PBMCs.

In regard to this clonotype: The antigen is not known. One junction end disagrees with the germline gene, perhaps due to a read error.

With a J-beta primer mix and a sample-barcoded 5' primer, a second PCR ran about 7 to 12 cycles. TCRdb passed the 5' RACE reads through MiXCR, listing each CDR3 protein once. Here the sample spans about 400,000 distinct CDR3 sequences, 50% to 60% being singletons. Looked up from germline, CDR1 is SSHAT and CDR2 is FNYEAQ (reference sequence). This CDR3 region has 16 residues. Aged about 6 to 95, donors were systemically healthy Caucasians from Russia. This sequence originates from a man aged 55 to 70 in good health. Sequenced sample: blood. The rearrangement uses TRBV7-7 and TRBJ2-7, with D maybe TRBD2 (5 bases). The CDR3 coding sequence is TGTGCTAGCAGCTTATCGTCTAGCTCAAGGTCCTACGAGCAGTACTTC. Encoded protein: CASSLSSSSRSYEQYF.